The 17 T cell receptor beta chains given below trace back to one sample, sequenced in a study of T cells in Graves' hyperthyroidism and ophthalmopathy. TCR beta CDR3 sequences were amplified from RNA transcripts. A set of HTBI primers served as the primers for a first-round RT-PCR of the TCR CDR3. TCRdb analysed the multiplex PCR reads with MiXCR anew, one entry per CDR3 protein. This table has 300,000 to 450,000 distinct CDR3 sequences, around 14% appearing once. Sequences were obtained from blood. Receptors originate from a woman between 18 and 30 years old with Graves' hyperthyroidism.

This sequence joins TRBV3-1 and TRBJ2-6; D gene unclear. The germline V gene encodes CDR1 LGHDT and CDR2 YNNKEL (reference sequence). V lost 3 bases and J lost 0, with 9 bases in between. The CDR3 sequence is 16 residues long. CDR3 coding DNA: TGTGCCAGCAGCCACCGTTGGGGCTCTGGGGCCAACGTCCTGACTTTC. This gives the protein CASSHRWGSGANVLTF.

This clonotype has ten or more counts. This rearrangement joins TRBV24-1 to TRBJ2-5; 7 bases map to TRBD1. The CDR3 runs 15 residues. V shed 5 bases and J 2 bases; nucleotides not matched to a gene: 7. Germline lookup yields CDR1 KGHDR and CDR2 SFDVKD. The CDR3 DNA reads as TGTGCCACCAGTGCGATGGGCAGGGGGCAAGAGACCCAGTACTTC. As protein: CATSAMGRGQETQYF.

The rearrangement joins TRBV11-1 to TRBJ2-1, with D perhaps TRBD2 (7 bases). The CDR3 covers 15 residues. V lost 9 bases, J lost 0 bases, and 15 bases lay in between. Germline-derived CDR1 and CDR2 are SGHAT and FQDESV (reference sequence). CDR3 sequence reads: CASLTGGSSYNEQFF. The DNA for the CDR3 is TGTGCCAGTCTCACGGGGGGCAGCTCCTACAATGAGCAGTTCTTC.

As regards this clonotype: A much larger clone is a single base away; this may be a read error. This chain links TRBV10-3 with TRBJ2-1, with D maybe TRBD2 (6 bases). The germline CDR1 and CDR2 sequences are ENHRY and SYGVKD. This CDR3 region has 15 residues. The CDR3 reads CAISERSGRNNVQFF. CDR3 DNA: TGTGCCATCAGTGAGAGAAGTGGGAGGAACAATGTGCAGTTCTTC.

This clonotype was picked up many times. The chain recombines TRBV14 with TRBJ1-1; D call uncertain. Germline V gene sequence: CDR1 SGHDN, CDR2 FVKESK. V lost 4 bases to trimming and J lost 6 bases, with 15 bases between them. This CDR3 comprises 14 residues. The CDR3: CASSRIGTVPEAFF. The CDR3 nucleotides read TGTGCCAGCAGCCGGATCGGTACCGTTCCTGAAGCTTTCTTT. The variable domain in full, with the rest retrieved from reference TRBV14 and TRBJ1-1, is EAGVTQFPSHSVIEKGQTVTLRCDPISGHDNLYWYRRVMGKEIKFLLHFVKESKQDESGMPNNRFLAERTGGTYSTLKVQPAELEDSGVYFCASSRIGTVPEAFFGQGTRLTVV.

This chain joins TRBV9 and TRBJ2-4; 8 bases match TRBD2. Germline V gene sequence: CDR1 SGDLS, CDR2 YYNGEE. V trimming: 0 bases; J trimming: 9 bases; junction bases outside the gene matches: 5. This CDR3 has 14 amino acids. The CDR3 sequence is CASSVGGTSFIQYF. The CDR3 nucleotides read TGTGCCAGCAGCGTAGGAGGGACTAGTTTCATTCAGTACTTC.

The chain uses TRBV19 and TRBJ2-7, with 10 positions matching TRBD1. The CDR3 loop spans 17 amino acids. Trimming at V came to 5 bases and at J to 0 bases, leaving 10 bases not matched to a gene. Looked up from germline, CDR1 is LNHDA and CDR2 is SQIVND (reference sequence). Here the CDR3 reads CASSYTPGTGVSYEQYF. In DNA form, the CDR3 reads TGTGCCAGTAGTTACACGCCCGGGACAGGGGTCTCCTACGAGCAGTACTTC. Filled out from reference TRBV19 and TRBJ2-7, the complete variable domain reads DGGITQSPKYLFRKEGQNVTLSCEQNLNHDAMYWYRQDPGQGLRLIYYSQIVNDFQKGDIAEGYSVSREKKESFPLTVTSAQKNPTAFYLCASSYTPGTGVSYEQYFGPGTRLTVT.

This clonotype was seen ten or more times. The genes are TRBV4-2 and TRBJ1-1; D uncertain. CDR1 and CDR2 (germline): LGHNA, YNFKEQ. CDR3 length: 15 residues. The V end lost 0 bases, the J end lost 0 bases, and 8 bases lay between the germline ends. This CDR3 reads CASSQDPGLNTEAFF. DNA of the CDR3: TGTGCCAGCAGCCAAGACCCGGGTCTGAACACTGAAGCTTTCTTT.

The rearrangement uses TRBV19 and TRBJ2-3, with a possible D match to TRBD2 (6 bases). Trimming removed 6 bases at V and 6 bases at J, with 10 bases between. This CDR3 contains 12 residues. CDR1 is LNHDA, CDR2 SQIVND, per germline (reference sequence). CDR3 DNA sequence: TGTGCCAGTAGATCGAGCGGGGATACGCAGTATTTT. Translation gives CASRSSGDTQYF.

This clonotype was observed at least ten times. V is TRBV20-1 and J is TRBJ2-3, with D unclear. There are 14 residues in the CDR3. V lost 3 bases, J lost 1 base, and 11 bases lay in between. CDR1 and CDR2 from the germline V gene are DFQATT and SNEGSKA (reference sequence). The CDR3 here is CSASPNWGTDTQYF. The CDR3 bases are TGCAGTGCTAGTCCCAACTGGGGCACAGATACGCAGTATTTT.

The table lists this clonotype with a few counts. The chain's CDR3 is CASSESLYRAHEQFF. The CDR3, as DNA: TGTGCCAGCAGTGAGTCCCTCTACAGGGCCCATGAGCAGTTCTTC. The chain employs TRBV6-1 and TRBJ2-1; D perhaps matches TRBD1 (6 bases). Germline CDR1 and CDR2: MNHNS and SASEGT. Trimming shortened V by 3 bases and J by 8 bases, and 17 bases separated the two germline ends. The length of the CDR3 is 15 residues.

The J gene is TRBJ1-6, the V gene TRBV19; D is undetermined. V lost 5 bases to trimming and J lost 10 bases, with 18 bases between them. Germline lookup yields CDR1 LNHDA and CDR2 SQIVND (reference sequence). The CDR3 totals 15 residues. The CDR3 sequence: CASSPRTPLGSPLHF. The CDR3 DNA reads TGTGCCAGTAGTCCGAGGACTCCTCTGGGCTCACCCCTCCACTTT.

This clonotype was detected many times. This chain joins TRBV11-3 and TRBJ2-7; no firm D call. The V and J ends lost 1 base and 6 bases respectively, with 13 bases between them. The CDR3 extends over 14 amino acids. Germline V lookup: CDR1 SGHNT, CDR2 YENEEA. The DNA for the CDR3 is TGTGCCAGCAGCTTAGTAGCTTCTTCCGCCGAGCAGTACTTC. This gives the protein CASSLVASSAEQYF.

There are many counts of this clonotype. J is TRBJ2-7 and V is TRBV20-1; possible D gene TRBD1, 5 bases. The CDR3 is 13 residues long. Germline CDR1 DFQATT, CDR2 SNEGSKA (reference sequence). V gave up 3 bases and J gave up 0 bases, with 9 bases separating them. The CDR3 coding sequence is TGCAGTGCTAGGACAGCCAACTCCTACGAGCAGTACTTC. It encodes CSARTANSYEQYF.

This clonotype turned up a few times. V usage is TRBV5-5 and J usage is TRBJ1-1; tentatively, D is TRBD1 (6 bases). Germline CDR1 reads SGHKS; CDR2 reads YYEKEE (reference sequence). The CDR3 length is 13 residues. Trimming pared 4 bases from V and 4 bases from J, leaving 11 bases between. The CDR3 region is CASSRQEATEAFF. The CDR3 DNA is TGTGCCAGCAGCCGACAGGAAGCCACTGAAGCTTTCTTT.

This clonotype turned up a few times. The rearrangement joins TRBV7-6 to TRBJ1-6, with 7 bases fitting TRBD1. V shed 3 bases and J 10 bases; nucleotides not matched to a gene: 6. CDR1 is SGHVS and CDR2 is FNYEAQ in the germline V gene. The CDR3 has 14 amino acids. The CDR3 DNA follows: TGTGCCAGCAGCTTGGGCAGGGGGGAATCACCCCTCCACTTT. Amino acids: CASSLGRGESPLHF.

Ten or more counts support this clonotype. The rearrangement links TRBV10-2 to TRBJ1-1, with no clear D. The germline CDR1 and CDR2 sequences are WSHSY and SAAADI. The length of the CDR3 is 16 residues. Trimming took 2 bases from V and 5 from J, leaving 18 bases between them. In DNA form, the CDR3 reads TGCGCCAGCAGTGAGACGTATAGATGGGTGTTGACTGAAGCTTTCTTT. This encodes CASSETYRWVLTEAFF.